The sequence of this TCR beta chain was determined in a study of Graves' ophthalmopathy and Graves' hyperthyroidism listed by TCRdb under 2018. In the study overall: A patient counted as having stable hyperthyroidism if there was no progression to ophthalmopathy within 18 months of follow-up. In total, 135 blood samples were TCR-sequenced: 40 to 45 ophthalmopathy, 75 hyperthyroidism and about 17 hyperthyroidism-to-ophthalmopathy patients. T-cell repertoires of thyroid tissue and blood were compared in over 5 hyperthyroidism patients. The study used TCR beta repertoire signatures to distinguish Graves' ophthalmopathy from Graves' hyperthyroidism and to predict progression to ophthalmopathy. The independent validation cohort included approximately 19 hyperthyroidism patients plus 17 patients who later progressed from hyperthyroidism to ophthalmopathy. To explore V-J signatures that separate ophthalmopathy from hyperthyroidism, a discovery set of about 98 patients was enrolled, consisting of 40 to 45 with ophthalmopathy and 55 to 65 with stable hyperthyroidism. Following sample collection, hyperthyroidism patients were given methimazole at a starting dose of 30 mg daily, and ophthalmopathy patients were given high-dose intravenous methylprednisolone.

This clonotype has just one count. Its specific antigen is unknown. No base quality values were provided; no much bigger clone lies one nucleotide off. A read on its own is weak evidence. The CDR3 sequence holds 12 residues, the cysteine and phenylalanine included. Of the read, only the CDR3 DNA is kept; its 36 bases are in frame from base 1. V gives up 6 bases and J gives up 4 bases, and the segment between their germline ends measures 10 bases. The germline V gene gives CDR1 as SGHDT and CDR2 as YYEEEE. Results and caveats for the whole study, not just this receptor: Most expanded thyroid clonotypes with frequency above 0.001 were also detected in blood, suggesting blood repertoires may reflect the thyroid immune response. In validation, the model predicted ophthalmopathy progression with 55% to 71% sensitivity and 72% to 80% specificity; roughly eleven predicted patients were CT-confirmed with GO in a median of approximately 6.5 months. No statistical method was used to predetermine the sample size, and group allocation was not hidden from the investigators. In cross-validation, the 13-signature model distinguished ophthalmopathy from stable hyperthyroidism with approximately 88% sensitivity and just under 84% specificity, and in the test set the corresponding values were roughly 80% and 76%.

TCR beta CDR3 regions were amplified from RNA transcripts for repertoire sequencing. The first round of RT-PCR was done with HTBI primers and the Qiagen OneStep RT-PCR kit, and was followed by a second round of multiplex PCR, then size selection and purification. Libraries were sequenced on an Illumina HiSeq2000 using paired-end 100 bp reads. Under the source paper's analysis protocol: SOAPnuke was used for read processing, and reads with adapters, uncalled bases, a mean Phred below 15, or no exact constant-primer or identifier match were discarded. High-quality paired reads were merged with COPE v1.2.5. Clonotypes were defined as unique nucleotide sequences and were aligned to IMGT TRB V, D and J references using MiTCR v1.1. The analysis was limited to V-J combinations with a frequency above 0.0001, which together covered 99.2% of repertoires. A TCR clonal expansion and chaos score per V-J combination was defined as the ratio of F50 clonal expansion to chaos observed in the TCRdist matrix. Welch's t-statistics and random forest were used to reduce the features to 10 to 15 V-J combinations, which were then used as input to a naive Bayes classifier. Thyroid-blood repertoire similarity was quantified with the Morisita-Horn index. TCRdb took the public reads, trimmed them with fastp at Q25, ran MiXCR for clone calling and kept in-frame beta chains. One record per CDR3 amino acid sequence lists the most common genes and DNA. V and J calls and clone size were set by TCRdb, not the authors. Across this sample there are roughly 1.1 million distinct CDR3 sequences, with roughly two fifths seen only once. Around 10% of the sample lies in the top ten.

Hyperthyroidism patients were newly diagnosed, were aged 18 to 65 years, and had a disease duration under 2 months. Anyone with other autoimmune diseases, uncontrolled infections, pregnancy or lactation was excluded from the study. Diagnosis relied on clinical symptoms, serum thyroxine, TRAb, thyroid ultrasound and orbital computed tomography. Total RNA was extracted using Trizol reagent, and RNA quality was checked on an Agilent 2100 Bioanalyzer. Material for sequencing was peripheral blood or thyroid tissue (not recorded which). The sequence joins TRBV5-6 to TRBJ1-2; TRBD1 could be the D gene, as 5 bases match. The origin of this receptor is an adult man with Graves' hyperthyroidism. The CDR3 corresponds to CASMGDGYGYTF. The sequenced DNA: TGTGCCAGCATGGGGGACGGCTATGGCTACACCTTC.